This entry features one T cell receptor (beta chain) sequence. TCRdb keeps only in-frame clones here, not all; method: immunoSEQ multiplex PCR. The sample holds about 730,000 clones, roughly 88% seen once. The data derive from a study of shared T cell receptors in the human thymus. V was clipped by 4 bases and J by 9 bases; unmatched bases: 8. The CDR3 extends over 14 amino acids. Germline CDR1 MNHEY, CDR2 SVGAGI. These sequences were also reported in another study, on human thymus T cells. As reported in that work: The study used thymus tissue resected during corrective heart surgery. Across thymic and blood repertoires, the usage of V and J genes appeared to be biased. Among unrelated individuals, related research reported thymic repertoires that overlapped highly.

Sample: thymocytes. This TCR came from a girl less than two years old with a congenital heart defect. The V call is TRBV6-5, the J call TRBJ2-1; 8 bases are shared with TRBD1. CDR3 sequence (DNA): TGTGCCAGCAGTTGGACAGGGAGTGAATTTGAGCAGTTCTTC. Residues: CASSWTGSEFEQFF.